This T cell receptor beta chain came from a study of blood T cell repertoires in COVID-19. Study-level information: The origin of the acute and convalescent COVID-19 samples was the United States, Italy and Spain.

The CDR3 is 15 residues long. Trimming stripped 0 bases from V and 4 bases from J, with 10 bases between. Germline V lookup: CDR1 MNHEY, CDR2 SVGAGI. Repertoires were generated with immunoSEQ multiplex PCR, while TCRdb's copy carries only in-frame clones and drops some. The sample contains over 45,000 clones, 90% to 95% of which appear only once. This chain joins TRBV6-5 and TRBJ1-3, with D perhaps TRBD1 (6 bases). The TCR originated in a woman in her sixties with active or convalescent COVID-19. Sequencing used peripheral blood. In DNA, the CDR3 is TGTGCCAGCAGTTACTCATCAGGGGTAGGAAACACCATATATTTT. Encoded protein: CASSYSSGVGNTIYF.